These T cell receptor beta chains were read from a single sample in a study of T cells in Graves' hyperthyroidism and ophthalmopathy. Each CDR3 protein gets one entry after TCRdb re-called the multiplex PCR reads with MiXCR. The sample consists of about 520,000 distinct CDR3 sequences, roughly 24% of them appearing once. Sequenced input: blood. These receptors all come from a woman between 25 and 40 years old with Graves' ophthalmopathy. The CDR3 runs from the conserved cysteine through the conserved F or W. A D gene is named only where the DNA matches it firmly. Not every row has a clone size; where given, it reads once, few, many or a size class.

d_gene	v_gene	j_gene	abundance	CDR3aa	CDR3nt
.	TRBV24-1	TRBJ2-7	many	CATSGWGDEQYF	TGTGCCACCAGTGGCTGGGGGGACGAGCAGTACTTC
.	TRBV4-3	TRBJ2-5	many	CASSQVNSRETQYF	TGCGCCAGCAGCCAAGTTAATTCCAGGGAGACCCAGTACTTC
.	TRBV6-5	TRBJ2-2	many	CASIYPNTGELFF	TGTGCCAGCATTTATCCTAACACCGGGGAGCTGTTTTTT
.	TRBV5-1	TRBJ1-5	many	CASSLEAGREPQHF	TGCGCCAGCAGCTTGGAAGCAGGGCGGGAGCCCCAGCATTTT
.	TRBV7-9	TRBJ1-2	few	CASVPLRGDYGYTF	TGTGCCAGCGTTCCCCTTCGCGGTGACTATGGCTACACCTTC
TRBD1	TRBV28	TRBJ2-7	many	CASSLTDRGHEQYF	TGTGCCAGCAGTTTAACGGACAGGGGTCACGAGCAGTACTTC
.	TRBV19	TRBJ1-1	once	CASSIGGLNTEAFF	TGTGCCAGTAGTATAGGGGGACTTAACACTGAAGCTTTCTTT
.	TRBV28	TRBJ2-7	.	CASSGGASYEQYF	TGTGCCAGCAGTGGCGGGGCATCCTACGAGCAGTACTTC
.	TRBV11-1	TRBJ1-2	many	CASSWGGLVPGYGYTF	TGTGCCAGCAGCTGGGGGGGCCTTGTCCCGGGCTATGGCTACACCTTC
.	TRBV6-1	TRBJ1-1	many	CASSDRGRSEAFF	TGTGCCAGCAGTGATAGGGGGAGGAGTGAAGCTTTCTTT
.	TRBV9	TRBJ1-5	few	CASSETVSQPQHF	TGTGCCAGCAGCGAAACAGTTAGTCAGCCCCAGCATTTT
.	TRBV6-5	TRBJ2-7	many	CASRQEYTYEQYF	TGTGCCAGCCGACAGGAGTACACCTACGAGCAGTACTTC
.	TRBV6-5	TRBJ1-1	.	CASNYLPEAFF	TGTGCCAGCAATTATCTTCCTGAAGCTTTCTTT
.	TRBV2	TRBJ2-5	many	CASSDVDKETQYF	TGTGCCAGCAGTGACGTGGACAAGGAGACCCAGTACTTC
TRBD2	TRBV27	TRBJ2-7	.	CASSLGLAGDSEQYF	TGTGCCAGCAGTTTAGGACTAGCGGGGGACTCAGAGCAGTACTTC
.	TRBV27	TRBJ1-5	.	CASSFAGVQPQHF	TGTGCCAGCAGTTTCGCGGGGGTTCAGCCCCAGCATTTT
.	TRBV19	TRBJ1-1	many	CASSISGARSTEAFF	TGTGCCAGTAGTATATCGGGGGCAAGGTCCACTGAAGCTTTCTTT
TRBD1	TRBV29-1	TRBJ2-7	many	CSVAGQEYVKQYF	TGCAGCGTTGCTGGACAGGAGTATGTGAAGCAGTACTTC
TRBD1	TRBV6-1	TRBJ1-2	many	CASSEAPWDRGSGYTF	TGTGCCAGCAGTGAAGCGCCGTGGGACAGGGGCTCTGGCTACACCTTC
.	TRBV28	TRBJ2-5	many	CASSLAGVAETQYF	TGTGCCAGCAGTTTGGCCGGGGTCGCAGAGACCCAGTACTTC
.	TRBV27	TRBJ1-1	few	CASINRVSEAFF	TGTGCCAGCATCAACAGGGTGAGTGAAGCTTTCTTT
TRBD1	TRBV15	TRBJ2-5	.	CATSRDGQGVREETQYF	TGTGCCACCAGCAGAGATGGGCAGGGGGTTCGTGAAGAGACCCAGTACTTC
TRBD1	TRBV5-1	TRBJ1-1	many	CASSSYPGQGTEAFF	TGCGCCAGCAGCTCATATCCGGGACAGGGCACTGAAGCTTTCTTT
TRBD2	TRBV7-2	TRBJ2-7	many	CASSRYSGGTGEQYF	TGTGCCAGCAGCCGGTATAGCGGGGGGACTGGGGAGCAGTACTTC
.	TRBV7-2	TRBJ1-2	many	CASSSVRVTYGYTF	TGTGCCAGCAGCTCTGTCAGGGTCACTTATGGCTACACCTTC
.	TRBV6-2/TRBV6-3	TRBJ1-2	many	CASSSPGRDYGYTF	TGTGCCAGCAGTTCCCCAGGTCGGGACTATGGCTACACCTTC
.	TRBV7-8	TRBJ1-1	many	CASSLAMGRTEAFF	TGTGCCAGCAGCTTAGCGATGGGGAGGACTGAAGCTTTCTTT
.	TRBV4-3	TRBJ2-2	few	CASSQGFRGPGELFF	TGCGCCAGCAGCCAAGGGTTCAGGGGCCCCGGGGAGCTGTTTTTT
TRBD1	TRBV2	TRBJ2-7	.	CASTKGGTGRYEQYF	TGTGCCAGCACCAAAGGGGGGACAGGGCGCTACGAGCAGTACTTC
.	TRBV12-3/TRBV12-4	TRBJ1-2	many	CASTEWGRGSYTF	TGTGCCAGCACCGAGTGGGGCAGGGGTAGCTACACCTTC
TRBD1	TRBV9	TRBJ1-3	.	CASSASGTGSSGNTIYF	TGTGCCAGCAGCGCTTCCGGGACAGGGAGCTCTGGAAACACCATATATTTT
.	TRBV6-2/TRBV6-3	TRBJ2-7	many	CASTGTPPYEQYF	TGTGCCAGCACCGGGACACCACCCTACGAGCAGTACTTC
.	TRBV6-2/TRBV6-3	TRBJ1-1	many	CASSPTHRVRTEAFF	TGTGCCAGCAGCCCGACCCACAGGGTCCGGACTGAAGCTTTCTTT
.	TRBV11-2	TRBJ1-2	.	CASSLSPGISNYGYTF	TGTGCCAGCAGCTTATCCCCAGGGATATCTAACTATGGCTACACCTTC
.	TRBV7-8	TRBJ2-7	.	CASSQGQYPTYEQYF	TGTGCCAGCAGCCAAGGACAGTACCCCACCTACGAGCAGTACTTC
.	TRBV15	TRBJ2-2	.	CATSIRDTGELFF	TGTGCCACCAGCATCAGGGACACCGGGGAGCTGTTTTTT
.	TRBV2	TRBJ1-2	many	CASSEFRDDYTF	TGTGCCAGCAGTGAATTTAGGGACGACTACACCTTC
.	TRBV4-1	TRBJ1-1	.	CASSQAAGSNTEAFF	TGCGCCAGCAGCCAAGCGGCGGGGTCCAACACTGAAGCTTTCTTT
.	TRBV7-9	TRBJ2-5	.	CASSYSTGIGETQYF	TGTGCCAGCAGCTACTCGACAGGTATCGGTGAGACCCAGTACTTC
.	TRBV6-1	TRBJ1-5	many	CASSVDKSQPQHF	TGTGCCAGCAGTGTCGACAAAAGTCAGCCCCAGCATTTT
.	TRBV6-2/TRBV6-3	TRBJ2-2	few	CASSRQRGNNTGELFF	TGTGCCAGCTCCCGACAAAGGGGGAATAACACCGGGGAGCTGTTTTTT
.	TRBV6-2/TRBV6-3	TRBJ1-5	once	CASSRQASNQPQHF	TGTGCCAGCAGTAGGCAGGCGAGCAATCAGCCCCAGCATTTT
.	TRBV20-1	TRBJ2-1	many	CSANSRVLTNYNEQFF	TGCAGTGCTAATTCTAGGGTCCTGACTAACTACAATGAGCAGTTCTTC
.	TRBV12-3/TRBV12-4	TRBJ1-1	few	CASSTRGRGGTEAFF	TGTGCCAGCAGTACCCGCGGGCGGGGGGGGACTGAAGCTTTCTTT
TRBD2	TRBV27	TRBJ2-7	many	CASSLREGGEQYF	TGTGCCAGCAGTTTGCGGGAGGGCGGCGAGCAGTACTTC
.	TRBV27	TRBJ1-2	many	CASSRTGSIHGYTF	TGTGCCAGCAGTCGTACAGGGAGTATTCATGGCTACACCTTC
.	TRBV5-1	TRBJ2-7	many	CASSLDGTSPYEQYF	TGCGCCAGCAGCTTGGATGGGACCAGCCCCTACGAGCAGTACTTC
.	TRBV11-2	TRBJ2-7	.	CASSLDRGLLYEQYF	TGTGCCAGCAGCTTAGACAGGGGCTTATTATACGAGCAGTACTTC
.	TRBV11-2	TRBJ2-7	.	CASSLDWTATYEQYF	TGTGCCAGCAGCTTAGATTGGACGGCGACCTACGAGCAGTACTTC
.	TRBV5-1	TRBJ2-7	.	CASSLAPRVKHEQYF	TGCGCCAGCAGCTTGGCCCCGAGGGTTAAGCACGAGCAGTACTTC
TRBD1	TRBV2	TRBJ2-5	.	CASSGPGQQETQYF	TGTGCCAGCAGTGGCCCGGGACAGCAAGAGACCCAGTACTTC
.	TRBV12-3/TRBV12-4	TRBJ1-5	many	CASSFGSGGNQPQHF	TGTGCCAGCAGTTTCGGTTCGGGAGGGAATCAGCCCCAGCATTTT
.	TRBV6-5	TRBJ1-5	many	CASSYRGRLDQPQHF	TGTGCCAGCAGTTACAGGGGACGGCTGGATCAGCCCCAGCATTTT
.	TRBV29-1	TRBJ2-2	.	CSVPYTGELFF	TGCAGCGTCCCGTACACCGGGGAGCTGTTTTTT
TRBD1	TRBV12-3/TRBV12-4	TRBJ1-5	many	CASTRGSNQPQHF	TGTGCCAGCACCAGGGGGAGCAATCAGCCCCAGCATTTT